The source of this T cell receptor (beta chain) is a study of shared clonotypes between healthy human individuals. Each sorted subset replicate got 200 ng genomic DNA, roughly 30,000 genomes. Assay used: immunoSEQ multiplex PCR; TCRdb lists only in-frame clones, some missing. In the table there are millions of clones, over 85% of which are singletons. J was trimmed by 1 base and V by 8 bases; bases with no gene match: 5. Germline V gene sequence: CDR1 MGHDK, CDR2 SYGVNS. The CDR3 is made up of 14 amino acids. Input material: naive CD4+ T cells from PBMCs. Subset reported: CD45RA+ positively selected. The chain couples TRBV25-1 to TRBJ2-3; TRBD2 agrees at 8 bases. This clonotype was obtained from a man younger than 30 in good health. Some clones in this sample may be carry-over from other donors' samples. This CDR3 is CASGKTSGTDTQYF. The DNA for the CDR3 is TGTGCCAGCGGAAAGACTAGCGGCACAGATACGCAGTATTTT.